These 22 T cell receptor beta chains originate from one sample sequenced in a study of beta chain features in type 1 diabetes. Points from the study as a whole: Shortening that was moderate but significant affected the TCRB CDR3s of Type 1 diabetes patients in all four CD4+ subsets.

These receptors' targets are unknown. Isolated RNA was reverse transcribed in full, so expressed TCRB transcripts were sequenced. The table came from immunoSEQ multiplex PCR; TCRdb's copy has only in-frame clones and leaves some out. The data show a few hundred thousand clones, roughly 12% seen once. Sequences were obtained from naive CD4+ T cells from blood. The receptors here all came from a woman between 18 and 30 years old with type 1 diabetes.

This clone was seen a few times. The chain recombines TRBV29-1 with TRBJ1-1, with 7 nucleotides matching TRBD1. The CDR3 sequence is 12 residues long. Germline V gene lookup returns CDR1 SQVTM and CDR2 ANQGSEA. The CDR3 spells CSFHRGATEAFF. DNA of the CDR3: TGCAGTTTCCACAGGGGAGCCACTGAAGCTTTCTTT.

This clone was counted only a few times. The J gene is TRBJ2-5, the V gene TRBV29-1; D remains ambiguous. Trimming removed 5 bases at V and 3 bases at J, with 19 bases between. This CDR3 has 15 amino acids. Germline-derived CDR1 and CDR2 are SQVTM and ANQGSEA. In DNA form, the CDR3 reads TGCAGCGTTTTTGCCCTCTCCGCCTATAAAGAGACCCAGTACTTC. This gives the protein CSVFALSAYKETQYF.

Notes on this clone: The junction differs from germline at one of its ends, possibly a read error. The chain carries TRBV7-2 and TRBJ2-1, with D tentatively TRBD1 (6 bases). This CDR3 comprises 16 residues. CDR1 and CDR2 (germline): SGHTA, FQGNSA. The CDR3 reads CASSLASGQSFNEQFF. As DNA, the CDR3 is TGTGCCAGCAGCTTAGCCTCCGGACAGTCCTTCAATGAGCAGTTCTTC.

CDR3: CASSFFGKGEETQYF. The CDR3 bases are TGTGCCAGCAGCTTCTTCGGGAAGGGCGAAGAGACCCAGTACTTC. This chain connects TRBV5-5 to TRBJ2-5; D might be TRBD2 (5 bases). Trimming took 2 bases from V and 3 from J, leaving 14 bases between them. This CDR3 region has 15 residues. CDR1 is SGHKS and CDR2 is YYEKEE in the germline V gene (reference sequence).

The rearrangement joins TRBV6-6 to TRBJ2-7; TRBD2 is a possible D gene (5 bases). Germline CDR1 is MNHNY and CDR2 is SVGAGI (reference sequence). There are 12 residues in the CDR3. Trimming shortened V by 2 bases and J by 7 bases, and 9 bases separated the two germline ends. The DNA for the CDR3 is TGTGCCAGCAGTTACGCGGGCAGTGAGCAGTACTTC. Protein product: CASSYAGSEQYF.

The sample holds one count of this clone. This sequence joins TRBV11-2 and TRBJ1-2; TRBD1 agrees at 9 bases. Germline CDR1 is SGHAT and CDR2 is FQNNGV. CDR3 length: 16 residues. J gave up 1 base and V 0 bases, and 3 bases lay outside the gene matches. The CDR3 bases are TGTGCCAGCAGCTTAGATCGGACAGGGGATAACTATGGCTACACCTTC. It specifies CASSLDRTGDNYGYTF.

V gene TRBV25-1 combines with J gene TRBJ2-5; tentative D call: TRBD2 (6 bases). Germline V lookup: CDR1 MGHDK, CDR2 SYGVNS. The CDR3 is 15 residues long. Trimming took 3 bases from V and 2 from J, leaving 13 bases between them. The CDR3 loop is CASSDSLGGQETQYF. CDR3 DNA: TGTGCCAGCAGTGACTCCCTGGGGGGACAAGAGACCCAGTACTTC.

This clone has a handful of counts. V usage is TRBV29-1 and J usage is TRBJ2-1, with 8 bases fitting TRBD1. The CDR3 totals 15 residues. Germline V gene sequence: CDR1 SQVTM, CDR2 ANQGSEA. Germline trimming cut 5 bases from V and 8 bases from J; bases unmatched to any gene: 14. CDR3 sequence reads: CSVSFSTGGSDEQFF. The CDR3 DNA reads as TGCAGCGTTAGCTTTAGTACAGGGGGTTCGGATGAGCAGTTCTTC.

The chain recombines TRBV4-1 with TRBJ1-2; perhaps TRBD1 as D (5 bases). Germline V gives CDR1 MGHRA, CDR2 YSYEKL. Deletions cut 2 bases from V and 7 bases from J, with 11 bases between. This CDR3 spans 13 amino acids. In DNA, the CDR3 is TGCGCCAGCAGCCAACGGGGGGTGAGTGGCTACACCTTC. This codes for CASSQRGVSGYTF.

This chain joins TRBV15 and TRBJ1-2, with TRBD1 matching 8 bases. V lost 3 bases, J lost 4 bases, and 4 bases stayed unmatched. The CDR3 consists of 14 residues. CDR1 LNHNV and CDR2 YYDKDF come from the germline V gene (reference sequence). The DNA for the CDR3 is TGTGCCACCAGCAGGGACAGGGTGGGCTATGGCTACACCTTC. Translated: CATSRDRVGYGYTF.

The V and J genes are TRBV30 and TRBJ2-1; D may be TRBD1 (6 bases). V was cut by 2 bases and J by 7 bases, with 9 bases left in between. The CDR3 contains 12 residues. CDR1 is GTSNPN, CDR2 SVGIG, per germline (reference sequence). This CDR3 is CAWSSTGNEQFF. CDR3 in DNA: TGTGCCTGGAGTTCTACAGGGAATGAGCAGTTCTTC.

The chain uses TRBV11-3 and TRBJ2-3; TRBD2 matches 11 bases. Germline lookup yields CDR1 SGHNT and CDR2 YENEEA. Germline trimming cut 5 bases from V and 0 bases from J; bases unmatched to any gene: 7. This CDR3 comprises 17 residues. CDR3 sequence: CASSPHSGRASTDTQYF. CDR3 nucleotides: TGTGCCAGCAGCCCCCATAGCGGGAGGGCAAGCACAGATACGCAGTATTTT.

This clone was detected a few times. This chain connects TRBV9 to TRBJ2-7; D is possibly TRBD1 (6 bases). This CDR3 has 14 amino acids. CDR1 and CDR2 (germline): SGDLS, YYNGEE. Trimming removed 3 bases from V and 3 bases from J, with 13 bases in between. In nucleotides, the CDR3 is TGTGCCAGCAGCGCAACCGGGACAAACTACGAGCAGTACTTC. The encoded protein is CASSATGTNYEQYF.

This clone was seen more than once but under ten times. CDR3 loop: CASSYSNSLGAETQYF. Written as DNA, the CDR3 is TGTGCCAGCAGTTACTCGAATAGCCTGGGAGCGGAGACCCAGTACTTC. The rearrangement links TRBV6-5 to TRBJ2-5; a weak D match, TRBD2 (5 bases). The germline V gene has CDR1 MNHEY and CDR2 SVGAGI. Trimming took 0 bases from V and 5 from J, leaving 16 bases between them. CDR3 length equals 16 residues.

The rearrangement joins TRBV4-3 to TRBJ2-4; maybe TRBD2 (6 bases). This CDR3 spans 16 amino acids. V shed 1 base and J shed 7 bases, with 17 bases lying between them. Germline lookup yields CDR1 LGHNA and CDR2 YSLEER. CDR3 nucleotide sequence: TGCGCCAGCAGCCAAGGGGTCCGTGGTCGGGGGAACATTCAGTACTTC. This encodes CASSQGVRGRGNIQYF.

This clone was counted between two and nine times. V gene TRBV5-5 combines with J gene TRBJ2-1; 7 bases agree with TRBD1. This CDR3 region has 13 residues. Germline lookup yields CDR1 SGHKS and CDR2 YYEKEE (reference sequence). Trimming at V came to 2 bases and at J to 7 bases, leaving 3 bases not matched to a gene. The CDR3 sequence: CASSFLTGNEQFF. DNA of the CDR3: TGTGCCAGCAGCTTTCTGACAGGGAATGAGCAGTTCTTC.

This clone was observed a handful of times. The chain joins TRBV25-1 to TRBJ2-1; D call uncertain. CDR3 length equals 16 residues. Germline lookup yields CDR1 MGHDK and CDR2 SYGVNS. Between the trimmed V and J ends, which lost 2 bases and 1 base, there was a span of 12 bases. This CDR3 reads CASSEPQRTSYNEQFF. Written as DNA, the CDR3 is TGTGCCAGCAGTGAACCCCAGCGCACTTCCTACAATGAGCAGTTCTTC.

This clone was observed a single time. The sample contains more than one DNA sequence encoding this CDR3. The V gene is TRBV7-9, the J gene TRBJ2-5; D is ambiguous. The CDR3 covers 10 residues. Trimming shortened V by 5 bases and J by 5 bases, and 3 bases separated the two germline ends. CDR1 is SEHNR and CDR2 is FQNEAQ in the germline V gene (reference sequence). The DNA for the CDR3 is TGTGCCAGCAGCCGGGAGACCCAGTACTTC. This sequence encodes CASSRETQYF.

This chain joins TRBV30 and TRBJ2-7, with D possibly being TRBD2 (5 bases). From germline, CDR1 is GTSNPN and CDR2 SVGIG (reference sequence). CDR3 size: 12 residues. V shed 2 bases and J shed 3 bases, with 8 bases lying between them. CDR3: CAWSPSNYEQYF. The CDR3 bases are TGTGCCTGGAGTCCTAGCAACTACGAGCAGTACTTC.

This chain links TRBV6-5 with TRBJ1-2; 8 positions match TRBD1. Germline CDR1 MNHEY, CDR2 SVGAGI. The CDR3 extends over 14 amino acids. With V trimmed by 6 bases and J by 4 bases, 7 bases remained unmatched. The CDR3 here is CASRTGELGYGYTF. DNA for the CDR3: TGTGCCAGCAGGACAGGGGAGTTGGGCTATGGCTACACCTTC.

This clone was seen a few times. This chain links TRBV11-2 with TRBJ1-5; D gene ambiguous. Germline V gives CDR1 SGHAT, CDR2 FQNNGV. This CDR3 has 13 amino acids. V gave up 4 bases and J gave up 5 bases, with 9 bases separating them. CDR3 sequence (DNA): TGTGCCAGCAGCTGGGAGGAATATCAGCCCCAGCATTTT. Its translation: CASSWEEYQPQHF.

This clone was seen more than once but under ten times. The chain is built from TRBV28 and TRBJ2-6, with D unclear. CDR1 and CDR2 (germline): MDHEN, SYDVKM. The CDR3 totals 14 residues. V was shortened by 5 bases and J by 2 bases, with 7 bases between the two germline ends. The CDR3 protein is CASSTQAGANVLTF. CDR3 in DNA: TGTGCCAGCAGTACTCAGGCTGGGGCCAACGTCCTGACTTTC.